This T cell receptor beta chain was observed in a study of shared clonotypes between healthy human individuals. Per the study methods: ImmunoSEQ only sent back junction sequences with no quality scores, so filtering was done differently. Assay: immunoSEQ multiplex PCR; the TCRdb copy retains only in-frame clones and omits some. That table gives V, J and clone size, and the DNA gave D and trimming. The sample carries hundreds of thousands of clones, 90% to 95% recorded once. Germline V gene data show CDR1 as SEHNR and CDR2 as FQNEAQ (reference sequence). Trimming removed 5 bases at V and 0 bases at J, with 8 bases between. The CDR3 covers 13 residues. About this clone: Other nucleotide sequences from this sample produce the same CDR3.

The naive CD8 subset, CD45RO-negative cells positively selected for CCR7, excluded terminally differentiated effector memory CD45RA+ cells. This clonotype was sampled from a man aged 25 to 45 in good health. The specimen was naive CD8+ T cells sorted from blood. The rearrangement links TRBV7-9 to TRBJ2-7, with a tentative D call TRBD2 (5 bases). CDR3 bases: TGTGCCAGCAGCAGGGAGAGCTCCTACGAGCAGTACTTC. Encoded protein: CASSRESSYEQYF.